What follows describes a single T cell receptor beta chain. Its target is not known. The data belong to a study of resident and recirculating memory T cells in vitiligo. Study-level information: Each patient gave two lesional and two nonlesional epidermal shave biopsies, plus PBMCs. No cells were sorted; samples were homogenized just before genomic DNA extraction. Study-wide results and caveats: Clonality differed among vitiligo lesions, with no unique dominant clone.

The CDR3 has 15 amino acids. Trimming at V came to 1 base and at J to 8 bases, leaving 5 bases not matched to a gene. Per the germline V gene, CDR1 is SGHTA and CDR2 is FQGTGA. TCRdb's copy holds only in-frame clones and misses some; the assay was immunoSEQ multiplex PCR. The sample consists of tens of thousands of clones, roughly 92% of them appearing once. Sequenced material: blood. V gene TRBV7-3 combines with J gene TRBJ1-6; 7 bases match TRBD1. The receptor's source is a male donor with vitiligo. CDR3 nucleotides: TGTGCCAGCAGCTTAAAAGGAGGGGGCTATTCACCCCTCCACTTT. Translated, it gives CASSLKGGGYSPLHF. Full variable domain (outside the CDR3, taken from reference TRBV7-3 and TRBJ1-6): GAGVSQTPSNKVTEKGKYVELRCDPISGHTALYWYRQSLGQGPEFLIYFQGTGAADDSGLPNDRFFAVRPEGSVSTLKIQRTERGDSAVYLCASSLKGGGYSPLHFGNGTRLTVT.